One T cell receptor (beta chain) is described in this entry. Its antigen is unknown. These data originate in a study of shared clonotypes between healthy human individuals. Study-level points and caveats: Rarefaction demonstrated incomplete sorted-subset sequencing despite large depth.

Those who donated were healthy HIV-negative adults, with no recent acute infections or vaccinations reported. Germline V gives CDR1 MNHEY, CDR2 SVGAGI. Trimming took off 5 bases at V and 7 bases at J, with 6 bases between the two ends. This CDR3 has 11 residues. The protocol was immunoSEQ multiplex PCR, while the TCRdb copy is restricted to in-frame clones and leaves out a portion. The data show a few million clones, roughly 92% seen once. This clonotype was obtained from a man in his late teens or twenties in good health. Material: naive CD4+ T cells sorted from blood. Subset indicated: CD45RA+ positively selected. The gene calls are TRBV6-5 and TRBJ2-1; no clear D gene. In DNA form, the CDR3 reads TGTGCCAGCAGTGAATGGAATGAGCAGTTCTTC. This translates into CASSEWNEQFF.